This T cell receptor (beta chain) came from a study of CD8+CD57+ T cells in acquired aplastic anemia. Study results and limitations: Patients and controls had CD8+ Simpson's diversity values that were not significantly distinct. The same twenty-nine CD8+ CDR3 sequences occurred in patients and in controls.

This clonotype has a handful of counts. Its antigen is not identified. Sequenced patients had shown CD8+CD57+ cell expansion by flow cytometry. Diagnosis of severe acquired aplastic anemia applied to all patients. The V gene's germline CDR1 is MNHEY and CDR2 SMNVEV (reference sequence). This CDR3 region has 15 residues. V was clipped by 5 bases and J by 4 bases; unmatched bases: 10. TCR beta VDJ and CDR3 profiles were obtained from a genomic DNA template. MiXCR was run by TCRdb on the reads, yielding one entry per CDR3 protein. The sample consists of 260,000 or so distinct CDR3 sequences, around 45% of them appearing once.

The J gene is TRBJ1-2, the V gene TRBV27; 7 bases line up with TRBD1. Sequencing used sorted CD4+, CD8+, or CD8+CD57+ T cells (not recorded which) from PBMCs. This TCR came from a human donor with aplastic anemia. CDR3 sequence (DNA): TGTGCCAGCAGTCCGAACAGGGGTAGTGGCTATGGCTACACCTTC. Protein: CASSPNRGSGYGYTF.